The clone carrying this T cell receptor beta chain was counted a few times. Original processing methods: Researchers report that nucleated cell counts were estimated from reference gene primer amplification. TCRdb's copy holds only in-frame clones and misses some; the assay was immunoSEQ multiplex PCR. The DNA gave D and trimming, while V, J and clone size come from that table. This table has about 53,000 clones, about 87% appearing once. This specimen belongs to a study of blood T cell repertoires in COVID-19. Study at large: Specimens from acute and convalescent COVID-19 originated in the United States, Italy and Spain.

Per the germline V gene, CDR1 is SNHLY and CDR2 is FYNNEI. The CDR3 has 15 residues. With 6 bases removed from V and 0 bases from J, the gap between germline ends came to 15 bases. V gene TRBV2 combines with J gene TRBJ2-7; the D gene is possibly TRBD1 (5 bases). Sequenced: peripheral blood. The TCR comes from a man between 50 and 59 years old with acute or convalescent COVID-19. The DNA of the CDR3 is TGTGCCAGCAGGAGAGAAACAGGAATCTCCTACGAGCAGTACTTC. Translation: CASRRETGISYEQYF.